This T cell receptor beta chain was observed in a study of shared clonotypes between healthy human individuals. Whole-study findings and limits: Generally, naive subsets (rather than memory subsets) showed larger estimated richness.

Sequencing used immunoSEQ multiplex PCR; TCRdb keeps in-frame clones, though not all of them. The sample consists of over 2,000,000 clones, roughly 95% of them appearing once. It was CD45RO-negative cells, positively selected for CCR7, that made up naive CD8 cells, with terminally differentiated effector memory CD45RA+ cells excluded. A remark on this clone: Its antigen remains unidentified.

The CDR3 is 16 residues long. V lost 2 bases to trimming and J lost 2 bases; unmatched junction nucleotides: 3. CDR1 and CDR2 from the germline V gene are MNHEY and SVGAGI. This chain connects TRBV6-5 to TRBJ2-1; 10 bases are a match to TRBD1. Sequencing was done on a sample of naive CD8+ T cells from PBMCs. The TCR sequence derives from a man between 18 and 29 years old in good health. Some clones in this sample may be carry-over from other donors' samples. CDR3 residues: CASSYLGTGAYNEQFF. The CDR3 DNA reads TGTGCCAGCAGTTACCTTGGGACAGGGGCCTACAATGAGCAGTTCTTC.